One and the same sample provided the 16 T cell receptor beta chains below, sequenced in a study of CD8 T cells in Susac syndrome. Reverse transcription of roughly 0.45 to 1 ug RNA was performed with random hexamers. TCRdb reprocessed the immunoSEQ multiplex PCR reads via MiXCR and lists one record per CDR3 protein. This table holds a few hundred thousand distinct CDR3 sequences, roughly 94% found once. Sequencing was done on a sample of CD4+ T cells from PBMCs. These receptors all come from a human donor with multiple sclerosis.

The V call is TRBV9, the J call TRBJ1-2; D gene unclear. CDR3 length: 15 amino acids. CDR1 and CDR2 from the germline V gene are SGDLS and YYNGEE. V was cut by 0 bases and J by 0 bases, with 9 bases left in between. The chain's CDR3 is CASSVGRTANYGYTF. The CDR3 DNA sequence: TGTGCCAGCAGCGTAGGGCGTACCGCTAACTATGGCTACACCTTC. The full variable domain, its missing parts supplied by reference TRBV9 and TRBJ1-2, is DSGVTQTPKHLITATGQRVTLRCSPRSGDLSVYWYQQSLDQGLQFLIQYYNGEERAKGNILERFSAQQFPDLHSELNLSSLELGDSALYFCASSVGRTANYGYTFGSGTRLTVV.

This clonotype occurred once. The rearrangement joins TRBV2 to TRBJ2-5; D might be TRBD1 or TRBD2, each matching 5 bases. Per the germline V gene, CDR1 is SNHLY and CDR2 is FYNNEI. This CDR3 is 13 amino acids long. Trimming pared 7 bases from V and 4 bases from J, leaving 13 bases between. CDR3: CASNWDLTETQYF. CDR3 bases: TGTGCCAGCAATTGGGACCTTACAGAGACCCAGTACTTC.

The CDR3 coding sequence is TGTGCCAGCAGCCCCGATGGACAGTTAACAGATACGCAGTATTTT. Translated: CASSPDGQLTDTQYF. V is TRBV13 and J is TRBJ2-3, with a tentative D call TRBD1 (6 bases). The CDR3 spans 15 residues. The V end lost 5 bases, the J end lost 3 bases, and 15 bases lay between the germline ends. The germline gives CDR1 PRHDT, CDR2 FYEKMQ (reference sequence).

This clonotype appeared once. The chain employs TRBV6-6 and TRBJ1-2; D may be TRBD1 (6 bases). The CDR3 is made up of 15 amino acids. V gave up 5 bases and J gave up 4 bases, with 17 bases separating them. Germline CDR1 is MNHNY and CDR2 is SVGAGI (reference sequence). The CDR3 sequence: CASSDRTAWLYGYTF. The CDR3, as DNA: TGTGCCAGCAGTGATAGGACAGCATGGCTCTATGGCTACACCTTC.

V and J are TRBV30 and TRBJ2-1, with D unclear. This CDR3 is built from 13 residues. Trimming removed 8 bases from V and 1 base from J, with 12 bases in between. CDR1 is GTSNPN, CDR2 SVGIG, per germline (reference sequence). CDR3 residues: CARSRRSYNEQFF. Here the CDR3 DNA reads TGTGCCCGCAGCAGGCGGTCCTACAATGAGCAGTTCTTC.

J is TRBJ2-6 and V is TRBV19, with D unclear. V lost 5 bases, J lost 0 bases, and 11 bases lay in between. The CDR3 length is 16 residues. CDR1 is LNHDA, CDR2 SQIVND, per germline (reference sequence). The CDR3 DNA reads TGTGCCAGTAGTTCCTCTCGATACTCTGGGGCCAACGTCCTGACTTTC. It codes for CASSSSRYSGANVLTF.

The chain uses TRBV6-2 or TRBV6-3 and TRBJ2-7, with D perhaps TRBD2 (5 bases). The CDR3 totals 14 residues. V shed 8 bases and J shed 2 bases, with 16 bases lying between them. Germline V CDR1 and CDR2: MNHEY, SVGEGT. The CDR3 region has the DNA TGTGCCAGCCAGGCGGCGGCGGGCGCCTACGAGCAGTACGTC. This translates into CASQAAAGAYEQYV.

CDR3 protein: CASSFNRKFEAFF. For the CDR3, the DNA is TGTGCCAGCAGTTTCAACCGTAAGTTTGAAGCTTTCTTT. The chain carries TRBV12-3 or TRBV12-4 and TRBJ1-1; D is ambiguous. V was cut by 3 bases and J by 7 bases, with 12 bases left in between. There are 13 residues in the CDR3.

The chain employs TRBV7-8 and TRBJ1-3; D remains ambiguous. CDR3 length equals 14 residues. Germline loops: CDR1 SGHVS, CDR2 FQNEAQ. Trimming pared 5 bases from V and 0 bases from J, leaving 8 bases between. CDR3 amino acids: CASSQTVSGNTIYF. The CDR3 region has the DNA TGTGCCAGCAGCCAGACGGTCTCTGGAAACACCATATATTTT.

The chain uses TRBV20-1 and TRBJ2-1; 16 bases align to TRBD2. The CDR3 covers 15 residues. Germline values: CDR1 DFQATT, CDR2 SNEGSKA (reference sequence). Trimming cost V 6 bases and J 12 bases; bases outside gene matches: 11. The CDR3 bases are TGCAGTGCCGCTGGCGGGACTAGCGGGGGGGCAGGGCAGTTCTTC. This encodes CSAAGGTSGGAGQFF.

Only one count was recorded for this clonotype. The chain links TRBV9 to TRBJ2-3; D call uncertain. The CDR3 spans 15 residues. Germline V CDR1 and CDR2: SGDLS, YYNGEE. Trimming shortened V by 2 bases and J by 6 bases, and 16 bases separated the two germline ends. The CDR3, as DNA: TGTGCCAGCAGCGTTTCCCCAGAAGGGTCCGATACGCAGTATTTT. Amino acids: CASSVSPEGSDTQYF.

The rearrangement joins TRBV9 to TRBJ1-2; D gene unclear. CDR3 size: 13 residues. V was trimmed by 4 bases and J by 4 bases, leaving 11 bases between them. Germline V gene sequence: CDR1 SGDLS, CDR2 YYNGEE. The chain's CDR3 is CASSKDLPYGYTF. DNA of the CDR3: TGTGCCAGCAGCAAGGACCTACCCTATGGCTACACCTTC. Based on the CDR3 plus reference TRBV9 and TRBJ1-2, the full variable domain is DSGVTQTPKHLITATGQRVTLRCSPRSGDLSVYWYQQSLDQGLQFLIQYYNGEERAKGNILERFSAQQFPDLHSELNLSSLELGDSALYFCASSKDLPYGYTFGSGTRLTVV.

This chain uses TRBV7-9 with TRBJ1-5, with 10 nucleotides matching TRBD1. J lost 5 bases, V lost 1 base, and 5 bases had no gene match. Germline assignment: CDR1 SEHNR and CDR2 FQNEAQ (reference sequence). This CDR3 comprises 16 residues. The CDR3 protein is CASSLGTGGRDQPQHF. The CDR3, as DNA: TGTGCCAGCAGCTTAGGGACAGGGGGACGGGATCAGCCCCAGCATTTT.

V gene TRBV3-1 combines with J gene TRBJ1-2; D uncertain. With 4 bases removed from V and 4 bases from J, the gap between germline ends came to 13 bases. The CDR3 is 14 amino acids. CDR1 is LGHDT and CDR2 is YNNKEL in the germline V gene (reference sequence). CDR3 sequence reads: CASSPGVVPYGYTF. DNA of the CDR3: TGTGCCAGCAGCCCAGGAGTCGTTCCCTATGGCTACACCTTC.

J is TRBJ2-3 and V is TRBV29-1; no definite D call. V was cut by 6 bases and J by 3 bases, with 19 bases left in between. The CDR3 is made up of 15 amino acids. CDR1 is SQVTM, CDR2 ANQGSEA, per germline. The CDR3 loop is CSVPPHGLDTDTQYF. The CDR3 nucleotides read TGCAGCGTGCCCCCCCATGGGTTGGATACAGATACGCAGTATTTT.

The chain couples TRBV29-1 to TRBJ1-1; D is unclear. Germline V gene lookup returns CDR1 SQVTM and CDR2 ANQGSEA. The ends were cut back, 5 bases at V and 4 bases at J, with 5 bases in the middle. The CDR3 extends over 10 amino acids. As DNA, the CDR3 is TGCAGCGTTCTGGTCACTGAAGCTTTCTTT. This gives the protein CSVLVTEAFF.